This entry concerns a single T cell receptor (beta chain). The data were obtained in a study of beta chain features in type 1 diabetes. The CDR3 spans 14 residues. V lost 3 bases and J lost 7; bases outside the gene matches: 7. Germline CDR1 SGHVS, CDR2 FNYEAQ. Expressed TCRB transcripts were sequenced because the entire RNA isolate underwent reverse transcription. The table came from immunoSEQ multiplex PCR; TCRdb's copy has only in-frame clones and leaves some out. This table holds under 800,000 clones, around 15% found once. The specimen sequenced was naive CD4+ T cells from blood. The TCR sequence derives from a man aged 18 to 30 in good health. This chain joins TRBV7-6 and TRBJ2-7, with TRBD1 identical over 9 bases. The CDR3 loop is CASSFGQGTSEQYF. The CDR3 DNA reads as TGTGCCAGCAGCTTTGGACAGGGGACCTCTGAGCAGTACTTC.